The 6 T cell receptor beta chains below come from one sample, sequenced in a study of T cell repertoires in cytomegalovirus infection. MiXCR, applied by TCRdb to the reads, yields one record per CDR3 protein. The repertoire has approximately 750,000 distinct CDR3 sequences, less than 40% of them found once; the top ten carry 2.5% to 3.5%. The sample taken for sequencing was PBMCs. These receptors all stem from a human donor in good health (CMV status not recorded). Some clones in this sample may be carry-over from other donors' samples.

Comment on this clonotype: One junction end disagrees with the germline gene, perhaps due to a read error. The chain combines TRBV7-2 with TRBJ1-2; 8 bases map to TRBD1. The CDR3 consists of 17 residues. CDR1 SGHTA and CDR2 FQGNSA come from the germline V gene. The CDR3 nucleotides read TGTGCCAGCAGCTCCCGACCAGGGGGGACAGGAGGCTATGGCTCCACCTTC. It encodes CASSSRPGGTGGYGSTF.

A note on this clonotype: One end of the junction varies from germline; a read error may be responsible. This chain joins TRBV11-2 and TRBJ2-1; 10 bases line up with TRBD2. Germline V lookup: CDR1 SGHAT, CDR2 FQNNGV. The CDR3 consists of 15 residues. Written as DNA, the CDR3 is TGTGCCAGCAGCGTAACTAGCGGGGAATACAATAAGCAGTTCTTC. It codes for CASSVTSGEYNKQFF.

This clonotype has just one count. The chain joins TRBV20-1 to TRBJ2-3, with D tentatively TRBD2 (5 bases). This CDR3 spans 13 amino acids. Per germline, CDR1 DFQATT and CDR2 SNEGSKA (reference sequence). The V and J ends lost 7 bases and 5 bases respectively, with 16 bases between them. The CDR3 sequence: CSVWGVAGDTQYF. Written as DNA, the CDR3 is TGCAGTGTTTGGGGAGTGGCCGGAGATACGCAGTATTTT.

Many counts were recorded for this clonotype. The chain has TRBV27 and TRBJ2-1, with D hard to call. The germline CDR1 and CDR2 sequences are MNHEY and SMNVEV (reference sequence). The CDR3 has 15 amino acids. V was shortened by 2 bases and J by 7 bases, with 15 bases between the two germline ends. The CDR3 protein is CASSLQTLPVNEQFF. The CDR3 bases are TGTGCCAGCAGTTTACAGACCCTTCCCGTGAATGAGCAGTTCTTC.

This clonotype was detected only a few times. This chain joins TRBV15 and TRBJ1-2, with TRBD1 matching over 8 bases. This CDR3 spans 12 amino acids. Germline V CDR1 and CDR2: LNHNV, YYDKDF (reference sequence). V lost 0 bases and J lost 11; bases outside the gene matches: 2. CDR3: CATSREGQEYTF. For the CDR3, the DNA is TGTGCCACCAGCAGAGAGGGACAGGAGTACACCTTC.

CDR3 DNA sequence: TGTGCCAGCAGGGACGGGAACACGCTCTCTAGCACAGATACGCAGTATTTT. It is translated as CASRDGNTLSSTDTQYF. The rearrangement uses TRBV2 and TRBJ2-3, with TRBD2 as a possible D gene (5 bases). With 6 bases removed from V and 0 bases from J, the gap between germline ends came to 19 bases. There are 17 residues in the CDR3. CDR1 and CDR2 (germline): SNHLY, FYNNEI.